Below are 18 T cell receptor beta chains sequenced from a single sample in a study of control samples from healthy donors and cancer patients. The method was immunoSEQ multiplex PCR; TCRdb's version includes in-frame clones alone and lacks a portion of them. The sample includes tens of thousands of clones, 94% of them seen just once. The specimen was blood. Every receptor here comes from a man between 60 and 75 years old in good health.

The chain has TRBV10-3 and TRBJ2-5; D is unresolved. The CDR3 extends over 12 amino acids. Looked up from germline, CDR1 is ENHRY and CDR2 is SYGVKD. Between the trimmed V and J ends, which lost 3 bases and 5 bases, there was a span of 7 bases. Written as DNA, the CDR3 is TGTGCCATCAGTGATGCTGGTGAGACCCAGTACTTC. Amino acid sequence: CAISDAGETQYF.

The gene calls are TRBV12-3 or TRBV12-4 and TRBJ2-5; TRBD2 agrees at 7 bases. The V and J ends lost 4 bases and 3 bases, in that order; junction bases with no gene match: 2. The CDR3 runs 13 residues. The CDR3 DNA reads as TGTGCCAGCAGTTCGCTAGCGGAAGAGACCCAGTACTTC. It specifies CASSSLAEETQYF.

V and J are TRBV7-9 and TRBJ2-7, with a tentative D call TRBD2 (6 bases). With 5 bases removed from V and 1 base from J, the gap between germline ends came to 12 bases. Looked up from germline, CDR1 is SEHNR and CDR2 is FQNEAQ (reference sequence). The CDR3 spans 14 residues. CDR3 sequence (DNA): TGTGCCAGCAGCAGAGGGAGGCGATCCTACGAGCAGTACTTC. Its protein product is CASSRGRRSYEQYF. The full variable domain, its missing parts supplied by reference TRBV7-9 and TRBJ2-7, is DTGVSQNPRHKITKRGQNVTFRCDPISEHNRLYWYRQTLGQGPEFLTYFQNEAQLEKSRLLSDRFSAERPKGSFSTLEIQRTEQGDSAMYLCASSRGRRSYEQYFGPGTRLTVT.

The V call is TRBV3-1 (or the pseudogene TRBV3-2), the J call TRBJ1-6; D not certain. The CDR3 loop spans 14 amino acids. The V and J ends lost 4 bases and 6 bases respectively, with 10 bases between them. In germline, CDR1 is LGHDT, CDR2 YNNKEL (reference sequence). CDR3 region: CASSPSGFNSPLHF. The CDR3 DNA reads TGTGCCAGCAGCCCCTCCGGGTTTAATTCACCCCTCCACTTT.

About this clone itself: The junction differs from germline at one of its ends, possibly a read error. The CDR3 protein is CASSLGYRGQSSYNEQFF. Written as DNA, the CDR3 is TGTGCTAGCAGCTTAGGTTACAGGGGGCAGAGCTCCTACAATGAGCAGTTCTTC. This rearrangement joins TRBV7-7 to TRBJ2-1; 9 bases are shared with TRBD1. The CDR3 contains 18 residues. The germline CDR1 and CDR2 sequences are SSHAT and FNYEAQ (reference sequence).

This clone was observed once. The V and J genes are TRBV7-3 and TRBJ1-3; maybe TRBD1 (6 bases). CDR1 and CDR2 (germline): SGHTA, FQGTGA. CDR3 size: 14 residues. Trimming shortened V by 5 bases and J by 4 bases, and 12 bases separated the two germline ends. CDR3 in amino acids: CASSSGGAGNTIYF. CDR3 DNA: TGTGCCAGCAGCAGCGGGGGGGCAGGAAACACCATATATTTT. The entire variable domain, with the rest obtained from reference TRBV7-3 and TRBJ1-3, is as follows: GAGVSQTPSNKVTEKGKYVELRCDPISGHTALYWYRQSLGQGPEFLIYFQGTGAADDSGLPNDRFFAVRPEGSVSTLKIQRTERGDSAVYLCASSSGGAGNTIYFGEGSWLTVV.

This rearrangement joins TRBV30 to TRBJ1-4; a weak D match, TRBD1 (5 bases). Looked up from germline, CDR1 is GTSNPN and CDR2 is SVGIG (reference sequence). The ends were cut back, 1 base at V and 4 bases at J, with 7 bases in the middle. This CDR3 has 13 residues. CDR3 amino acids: CAWSGQGNEKLFF. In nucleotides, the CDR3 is TGTGCCTGGAGTGGGCAGGGTAATGAAAAACTGTTTTTT.

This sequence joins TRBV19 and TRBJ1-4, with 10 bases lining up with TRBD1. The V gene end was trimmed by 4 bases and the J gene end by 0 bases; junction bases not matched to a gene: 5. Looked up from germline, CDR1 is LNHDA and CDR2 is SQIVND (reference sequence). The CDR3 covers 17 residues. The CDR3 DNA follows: TGTGCCAGTAGTACGGGACAGGGGATTGCAACTAATGAAAAACTGTTTTTT. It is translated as CASSTGQGIATNEKLFF. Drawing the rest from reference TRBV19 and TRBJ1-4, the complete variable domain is DGGITQSPKYLFRKEGQNVTLSCEQNLNHDAMYWYRQDPGQGLRLIYYSQIVNDFQKGDIAEGYSVSREKKESFPLTVTSAQKNPTAFYLCASSTGQGIATNEKLFFGSGTQLSVL.

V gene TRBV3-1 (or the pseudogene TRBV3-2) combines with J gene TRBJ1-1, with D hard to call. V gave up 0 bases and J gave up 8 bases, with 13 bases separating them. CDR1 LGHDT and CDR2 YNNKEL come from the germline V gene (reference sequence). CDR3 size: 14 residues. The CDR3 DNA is TGTGCCAGCAGCCAAGATAATCGGCTGACAGAAGCTTTCTTT. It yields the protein CASSQDNRLTEAFF.

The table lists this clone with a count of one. The CDR3 DNA sequence: TGTGCCAGCAGGCCGGGGAGGAGGAATCAGCCCCAGCATTTT. This translates into CASRPGRRNQPQHF. The V call is TRBV28, the J call TRBJ1-5; no definite D call. The CDR3 covers 14 residues. The V end lost 6 bases, the J end lost 4 bases, and 13 bases lay between the germline ends. Germline CDR1 is MDHEN and CDR2 is SYDVKM.

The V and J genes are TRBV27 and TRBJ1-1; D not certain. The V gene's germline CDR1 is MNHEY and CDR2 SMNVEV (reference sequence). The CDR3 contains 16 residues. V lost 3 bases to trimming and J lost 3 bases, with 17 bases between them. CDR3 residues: CASSFYFSGDHTEAFF. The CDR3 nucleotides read TGTGCCAGCAGTTTCTATTTTAGCGGGGATCACACTGAAGCTTTCTTT.

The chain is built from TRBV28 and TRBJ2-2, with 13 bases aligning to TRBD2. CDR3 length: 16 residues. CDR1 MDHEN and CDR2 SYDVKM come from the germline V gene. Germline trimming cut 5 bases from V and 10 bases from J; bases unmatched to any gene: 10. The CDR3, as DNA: TGTGCCAGCAGTCCCGGACTAGCGGGAGCTGTTGAGGAGCTGTTTTTT. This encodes CASSPGLAGAVEELFF.

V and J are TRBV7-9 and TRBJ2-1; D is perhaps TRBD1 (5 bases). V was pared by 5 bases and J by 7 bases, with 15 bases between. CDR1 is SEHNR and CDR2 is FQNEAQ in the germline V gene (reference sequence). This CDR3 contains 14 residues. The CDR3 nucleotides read TGTGCCAGCAGCCCTGGCCCGGACAAGAATGAGCAGTTCTTC. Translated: CASSPGPDKNEQFF.

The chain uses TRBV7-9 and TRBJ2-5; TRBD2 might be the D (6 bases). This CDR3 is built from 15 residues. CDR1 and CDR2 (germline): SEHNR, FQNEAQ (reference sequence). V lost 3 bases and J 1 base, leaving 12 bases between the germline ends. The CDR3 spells CASSFFGGIQETQYF. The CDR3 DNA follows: TGTGCCAGCAGCTTCTTCGGCGGGATCCAAGAGACCCAGTACTTC.

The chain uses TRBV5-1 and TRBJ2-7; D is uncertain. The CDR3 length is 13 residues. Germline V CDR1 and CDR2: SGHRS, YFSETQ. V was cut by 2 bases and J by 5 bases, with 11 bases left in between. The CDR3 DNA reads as TGCGCCAGCAGCTTTGTGGGTAGGGACGAGCAGTACTTC. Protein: CASSFVGRDEQYF.

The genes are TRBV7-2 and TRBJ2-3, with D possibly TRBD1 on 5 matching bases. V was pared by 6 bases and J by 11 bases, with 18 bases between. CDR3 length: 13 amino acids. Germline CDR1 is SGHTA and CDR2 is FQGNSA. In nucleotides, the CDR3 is TGTGCCAGCAGTCCAGCAGGGATTAGCAAGCAGTATTTT. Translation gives CASSPAGISKQYF.

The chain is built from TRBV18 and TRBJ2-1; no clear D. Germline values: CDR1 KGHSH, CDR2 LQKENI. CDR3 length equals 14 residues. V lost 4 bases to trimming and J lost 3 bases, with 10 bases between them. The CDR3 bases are TGTGCCAGCTCACTCGTGGGGATCTACAATGAGCAGTTCTTC. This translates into CASSLVGIYNEQFF.

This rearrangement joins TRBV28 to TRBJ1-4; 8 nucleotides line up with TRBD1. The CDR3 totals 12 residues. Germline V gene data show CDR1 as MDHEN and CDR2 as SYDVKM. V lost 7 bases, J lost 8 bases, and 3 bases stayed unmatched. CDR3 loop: CASTQGGEKLFF. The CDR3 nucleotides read TGTGCCAGCACACAGGGGGGAGAAAAACTGTTTTTT.